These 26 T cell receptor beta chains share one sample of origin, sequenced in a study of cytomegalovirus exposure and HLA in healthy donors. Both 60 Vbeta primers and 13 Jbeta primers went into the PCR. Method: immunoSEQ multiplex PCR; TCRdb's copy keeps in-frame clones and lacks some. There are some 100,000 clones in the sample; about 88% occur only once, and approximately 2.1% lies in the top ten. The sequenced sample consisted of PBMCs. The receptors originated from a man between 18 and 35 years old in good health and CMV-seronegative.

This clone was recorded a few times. CDR3 DNA: TGTGCCAGCAGTGAAAGGCTAGCGGGAGACGGTGAGCAGTTCTTC. Amino acid sequence: CASSERLAGDGEQFF. J is TRBJ2-1 and V is TRBV6-1; 10 bases line up with TRBD2. J was trimmed by 9 bases and V by 2 bases; bases with no gene match: 7. The CDR3 contains 15 residues. Germline-derived CDR1 and CDR2 are MNHNS and SASEGT.

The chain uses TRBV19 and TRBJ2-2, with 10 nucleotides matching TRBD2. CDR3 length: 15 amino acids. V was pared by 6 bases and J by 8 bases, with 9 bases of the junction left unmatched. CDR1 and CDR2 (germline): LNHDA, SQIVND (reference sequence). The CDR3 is CASSDQRGGMGELFF. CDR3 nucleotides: TGTGCCAGTAGCGATCAGCGGGGGGGGATGGGGGAGCTGTTTTTT.

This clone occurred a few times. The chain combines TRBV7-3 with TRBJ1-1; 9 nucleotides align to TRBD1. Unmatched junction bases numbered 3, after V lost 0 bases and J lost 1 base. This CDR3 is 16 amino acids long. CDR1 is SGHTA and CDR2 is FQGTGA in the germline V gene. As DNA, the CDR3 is TGTGCCAGCAGCTTAACGGACAGGGGCTCGAACACTGAAGCTTTCTTT. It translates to CASSLTDRGSNTEAFF.

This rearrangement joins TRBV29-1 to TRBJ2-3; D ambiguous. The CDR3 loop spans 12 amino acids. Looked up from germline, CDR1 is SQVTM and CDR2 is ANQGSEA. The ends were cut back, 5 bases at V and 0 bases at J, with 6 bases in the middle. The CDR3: CSVPLSTDTQYF. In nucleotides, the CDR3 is TGCAGCGTTCCCCTCAGCACAGATACGCAGTATTTT.

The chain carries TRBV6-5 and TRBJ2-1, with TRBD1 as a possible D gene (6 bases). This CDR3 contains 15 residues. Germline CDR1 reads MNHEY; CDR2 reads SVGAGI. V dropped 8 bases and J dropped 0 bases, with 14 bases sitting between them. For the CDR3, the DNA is TGTGCCAGCCGACCCGGGACATCCTCCTACAATGAGCAGTTCTTC. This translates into CASRPGTSSYNEQFF.

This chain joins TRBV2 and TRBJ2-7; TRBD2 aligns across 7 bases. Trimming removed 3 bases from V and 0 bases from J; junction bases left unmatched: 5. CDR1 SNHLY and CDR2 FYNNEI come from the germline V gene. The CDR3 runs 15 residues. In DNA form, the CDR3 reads TGTGCCAGCAGTGACAGAAAGCGGGGCTCCTACGAGCAGTACTTC. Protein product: CASSDRKRGSYEQYF. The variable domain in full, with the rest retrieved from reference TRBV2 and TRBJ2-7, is EPEVTQTPSHQVTQMGQEVILRCVPISNHLYFYWYRQILGQKVEFLVSFYNNEISEKSEIFDDQFSVERPDGSNFTLKIRSTKLEDSAMYFCASSDRKRGSYEQYFGPGTRLTVT.

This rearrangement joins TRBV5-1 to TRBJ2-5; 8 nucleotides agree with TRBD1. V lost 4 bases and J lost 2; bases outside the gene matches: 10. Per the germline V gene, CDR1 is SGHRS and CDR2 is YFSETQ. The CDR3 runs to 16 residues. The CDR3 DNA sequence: TGCGCCAGCAGCCCCCGCCGGGACAGGCCTCAAGAGACCCAGTACTTC. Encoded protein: CASSPRRDRPQETQYF.

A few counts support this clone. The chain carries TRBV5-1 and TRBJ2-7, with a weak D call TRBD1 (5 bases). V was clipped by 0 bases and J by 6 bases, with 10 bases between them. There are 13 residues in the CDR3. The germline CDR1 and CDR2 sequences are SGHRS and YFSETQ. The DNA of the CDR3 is TGCGCCAGCAGCTTGGGGTCAGGGTTCGAGCAGTACTTC. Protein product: CASSLGSGFEQYF.

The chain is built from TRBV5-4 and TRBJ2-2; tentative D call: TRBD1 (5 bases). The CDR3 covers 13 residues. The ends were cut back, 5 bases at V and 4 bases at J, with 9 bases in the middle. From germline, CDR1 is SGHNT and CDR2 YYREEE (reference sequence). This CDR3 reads CASSSDSTGELFF. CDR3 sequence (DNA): TGTGCCAGCAGTTCTGACAGCACCGGGGAGCTGTTTTTT.

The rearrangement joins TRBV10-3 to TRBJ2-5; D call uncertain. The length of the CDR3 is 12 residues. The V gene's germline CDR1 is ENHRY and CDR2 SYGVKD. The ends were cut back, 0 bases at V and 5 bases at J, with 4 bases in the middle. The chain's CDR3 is CAISESEETQYF. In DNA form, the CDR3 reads TGTGCCATCAGTGAGTCGGAGGAGACCCAGTACTTC.

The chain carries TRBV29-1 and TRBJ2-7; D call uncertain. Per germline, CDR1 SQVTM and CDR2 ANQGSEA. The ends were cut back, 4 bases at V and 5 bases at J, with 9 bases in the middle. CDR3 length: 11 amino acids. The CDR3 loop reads CSVAQSHEQYF. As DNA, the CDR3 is TGCAGCGTTGCACAGAGCCACGAGCAGTACTTC.

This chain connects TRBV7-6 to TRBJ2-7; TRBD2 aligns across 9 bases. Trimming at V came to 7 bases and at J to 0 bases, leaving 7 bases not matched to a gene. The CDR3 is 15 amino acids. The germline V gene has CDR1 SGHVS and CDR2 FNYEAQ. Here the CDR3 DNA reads TGTGCCAGCACACAGCTAGCGGGGACCTCCTACGAGCAGTACTTC. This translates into CASTQLAGTSYEQYF.

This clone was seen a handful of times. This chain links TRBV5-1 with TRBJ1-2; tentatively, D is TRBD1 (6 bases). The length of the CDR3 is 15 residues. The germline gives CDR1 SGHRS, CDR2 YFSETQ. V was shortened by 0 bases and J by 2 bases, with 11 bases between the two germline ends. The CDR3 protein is CASSLARGSNYGYTF. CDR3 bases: TGCGCCAGCAGCTTGGCCAGGGGCAGCAACTATGGCTACACCTTC.

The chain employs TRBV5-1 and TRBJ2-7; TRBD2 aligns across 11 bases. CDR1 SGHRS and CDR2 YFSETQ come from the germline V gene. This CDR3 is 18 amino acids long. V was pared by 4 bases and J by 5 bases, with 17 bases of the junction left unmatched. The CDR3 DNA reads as TGCGCCAGCAGCCCTGGGACCGGGACTAGCGGTACTCGCGACGAGCAGTACTTC. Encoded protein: CASSPGTGTSGTRDEQYF.

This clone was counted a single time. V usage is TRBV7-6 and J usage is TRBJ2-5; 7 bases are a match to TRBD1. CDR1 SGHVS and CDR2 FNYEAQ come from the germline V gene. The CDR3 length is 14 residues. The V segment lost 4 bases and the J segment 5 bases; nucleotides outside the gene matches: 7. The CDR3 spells CASSSNRGRETQYF. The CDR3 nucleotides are TGTGCCAGCAGCTCCAACAGGGGACGGGAGACCCAGTACTTC.

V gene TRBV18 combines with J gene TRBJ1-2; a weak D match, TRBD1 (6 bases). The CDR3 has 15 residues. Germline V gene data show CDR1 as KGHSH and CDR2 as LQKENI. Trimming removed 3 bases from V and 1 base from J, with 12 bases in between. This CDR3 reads CASSPDRLGNYGYTF. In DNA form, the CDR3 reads TGTGCCAGCTCACCGGACAGACTCGGTAACTATGGCTACACCTTC.

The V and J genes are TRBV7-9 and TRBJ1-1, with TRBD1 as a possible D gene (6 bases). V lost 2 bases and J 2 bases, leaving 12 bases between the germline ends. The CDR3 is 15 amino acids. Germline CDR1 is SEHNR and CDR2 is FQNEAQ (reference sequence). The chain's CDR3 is CASSLLQGSNTEAFF. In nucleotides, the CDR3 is TGTGCCAGCAGCTTACTCCAGGGGTCTAACACTGAAGCTTTCTTT.

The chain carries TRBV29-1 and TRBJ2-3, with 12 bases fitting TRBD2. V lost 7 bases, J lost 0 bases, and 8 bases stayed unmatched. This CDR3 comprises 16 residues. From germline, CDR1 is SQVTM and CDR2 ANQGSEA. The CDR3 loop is CSALTGLAGSTDTQYF. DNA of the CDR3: TGCAGCGCGTTGACTGGACTAGCGGGGAGCACAGATACGCAGTATTTT.

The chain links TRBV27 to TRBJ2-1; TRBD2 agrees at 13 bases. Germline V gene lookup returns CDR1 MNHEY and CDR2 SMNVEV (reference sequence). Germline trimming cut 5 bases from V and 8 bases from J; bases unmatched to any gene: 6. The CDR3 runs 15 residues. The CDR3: CASSPGLAGDDEQFF. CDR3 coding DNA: TGTGCCAGCAGTCCAGGACTAGCGGGAGACGATGAGCAGTTCTTC.

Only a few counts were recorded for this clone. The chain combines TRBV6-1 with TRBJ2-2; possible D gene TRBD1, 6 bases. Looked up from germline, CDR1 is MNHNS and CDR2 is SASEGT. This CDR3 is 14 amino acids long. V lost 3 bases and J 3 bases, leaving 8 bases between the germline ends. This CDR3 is CASSESGDTGELFF. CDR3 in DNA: TGTGCCAGCAGTGAGTCAGGGGACACCGGGGAGCTGTTTTTT.

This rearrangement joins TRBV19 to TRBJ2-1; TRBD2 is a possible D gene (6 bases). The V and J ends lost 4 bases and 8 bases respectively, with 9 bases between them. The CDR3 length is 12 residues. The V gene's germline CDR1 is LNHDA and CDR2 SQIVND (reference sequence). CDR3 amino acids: CASSTLAYEQFF. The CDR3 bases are TGTGCCAGTAGTACACTAGCTTATGAGCAGTTCTTC. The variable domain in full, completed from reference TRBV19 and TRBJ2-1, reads DGGITQSPKYLFRKEGQNVTLSCEQNLNHDAMYWYRQDPGQGLRLIYYSQIVNDFQKGDIAEGYSVSREKKESFPLTVTSAQKNPTAFYLCASSTLAYEQFFGPGTRLTVL.

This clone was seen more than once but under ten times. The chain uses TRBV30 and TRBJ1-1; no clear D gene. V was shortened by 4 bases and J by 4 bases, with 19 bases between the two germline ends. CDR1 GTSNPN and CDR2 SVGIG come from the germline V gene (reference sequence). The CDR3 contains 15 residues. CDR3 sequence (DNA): TGTGCCTGGACTGTCGCTATGCCCCGGGGCACTGAAGCTTTCTTT. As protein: CAWTVAMPRGTEAFF.

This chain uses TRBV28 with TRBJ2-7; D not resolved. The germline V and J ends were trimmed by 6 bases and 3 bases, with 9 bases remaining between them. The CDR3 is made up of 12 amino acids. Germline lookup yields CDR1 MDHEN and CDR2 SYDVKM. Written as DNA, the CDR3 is TGTGCCAGCAGGAGGCAAAACTACGAGCAGTACTTC. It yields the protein CASRRQNYEQYF.

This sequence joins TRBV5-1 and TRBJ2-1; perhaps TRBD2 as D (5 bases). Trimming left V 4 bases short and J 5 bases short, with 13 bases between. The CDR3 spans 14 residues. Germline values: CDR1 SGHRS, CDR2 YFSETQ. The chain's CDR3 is CASSLPGLHNEQFF. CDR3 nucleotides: TGCGCCAGCAGCCTCCCGGGATTACACAATGAGCAGTTCTTC.

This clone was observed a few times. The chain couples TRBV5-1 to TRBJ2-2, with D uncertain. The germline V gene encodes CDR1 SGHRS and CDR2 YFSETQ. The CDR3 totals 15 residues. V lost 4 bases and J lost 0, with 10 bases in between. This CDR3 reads CASSPTSTNTGELFF. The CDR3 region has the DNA TGCGCCAGCAGCCCGACTTCCACGAACACCGGGGAGCTGTTTTTT.

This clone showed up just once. In DNA form, the CDR3 reads TGCGCCAGCAGCTTGGAACCAGGTACCCTGGAGCAGTACTTC. It encodes CASSLEPGTLEQYF. This chain connects TRBV5-1 to TRBJ2-7; the D is unclear. The CDR3 spans 14 residues. Trimming left V 0 bases short and J 7 bases short, with 14 bases between. Per the germline V gene, CDR1 is SGHRS and CDR2 is YFSETQ.